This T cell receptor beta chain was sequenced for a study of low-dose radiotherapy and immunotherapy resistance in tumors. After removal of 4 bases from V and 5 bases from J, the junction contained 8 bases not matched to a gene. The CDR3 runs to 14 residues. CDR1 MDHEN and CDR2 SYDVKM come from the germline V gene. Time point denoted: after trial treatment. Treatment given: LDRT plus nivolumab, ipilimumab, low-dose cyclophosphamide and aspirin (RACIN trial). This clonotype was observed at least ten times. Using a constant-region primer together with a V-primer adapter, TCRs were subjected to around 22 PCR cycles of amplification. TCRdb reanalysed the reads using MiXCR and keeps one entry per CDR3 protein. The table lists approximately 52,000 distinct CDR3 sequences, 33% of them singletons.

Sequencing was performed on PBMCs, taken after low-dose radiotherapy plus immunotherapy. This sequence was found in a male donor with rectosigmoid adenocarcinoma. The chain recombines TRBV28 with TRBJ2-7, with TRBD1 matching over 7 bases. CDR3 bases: TGTGCCAGCAGTTCCGGGACAGTGATCAACGAGCAGTACTTC. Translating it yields CASSSGTVINEQYF. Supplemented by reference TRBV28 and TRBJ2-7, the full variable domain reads DVKVTQSSRYLVKRTGEKVFLECVQDMDHENMFWYRQDPGLGLRLIYFSYDVKMKEKGDIPEGYSVSREKKERFSLILESASTNQTSMYLCASSSGTVINEQYFGPGTRLTVT.